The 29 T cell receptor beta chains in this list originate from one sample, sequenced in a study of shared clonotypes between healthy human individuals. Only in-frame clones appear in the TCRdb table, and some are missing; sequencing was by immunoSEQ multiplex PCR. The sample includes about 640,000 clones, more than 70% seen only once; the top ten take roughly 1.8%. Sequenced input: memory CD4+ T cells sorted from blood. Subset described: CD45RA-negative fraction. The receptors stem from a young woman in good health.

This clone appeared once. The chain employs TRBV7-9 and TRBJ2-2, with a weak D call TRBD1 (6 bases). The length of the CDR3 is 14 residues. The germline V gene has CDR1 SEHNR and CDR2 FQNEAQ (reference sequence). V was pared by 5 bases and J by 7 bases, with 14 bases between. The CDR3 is CASSLGTGNGELFF. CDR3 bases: TGTGCCAGCAGCCTAGGAACAGGGAACGGGGAGCTGTTTTTT. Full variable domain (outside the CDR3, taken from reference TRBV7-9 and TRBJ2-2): DTGVSQNPRHKITKRGQNVTFRCDPISEHNRLYWYRQTLGQGPEFLTYFQNEAQLEKSRLLSDRFSAERPKGSFSTLEIQRTEQGDSAMYLCASSLGTGNGELFFGEGSRLTVL.

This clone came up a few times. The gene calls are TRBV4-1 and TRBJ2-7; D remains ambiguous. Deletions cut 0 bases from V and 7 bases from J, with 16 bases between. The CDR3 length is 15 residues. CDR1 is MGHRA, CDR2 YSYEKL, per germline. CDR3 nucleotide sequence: TGCGCCAGCAGCCAAGACTCGGTGCTTCTGGGGGAGCAGTACTTC. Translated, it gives CASSQDSVLLGEQYF.

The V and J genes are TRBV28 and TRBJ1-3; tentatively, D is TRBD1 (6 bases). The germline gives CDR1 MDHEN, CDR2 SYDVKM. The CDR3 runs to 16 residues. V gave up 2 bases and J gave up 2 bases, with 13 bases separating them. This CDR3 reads CASSLLTGAPGNTIYF. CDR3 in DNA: TGTGCCAGCAGTTTACTGACAGGCGCTCCTGGAAACACCATATATTTT.

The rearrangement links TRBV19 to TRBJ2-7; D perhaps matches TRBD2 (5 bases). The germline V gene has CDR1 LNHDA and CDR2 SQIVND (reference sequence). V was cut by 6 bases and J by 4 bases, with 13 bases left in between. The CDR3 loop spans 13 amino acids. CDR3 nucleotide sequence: TGTGCCAGTAGCCGAGGACTGACGTACGAGCAGTACTTC. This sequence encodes CASSRGLTYEQYF. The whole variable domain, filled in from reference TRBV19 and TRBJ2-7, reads DGGITQSPKYLFRKEGQNVTLSCEQNLNHDAMYWYRQDPGQGLRLIYYSQIVNDFQKGDIAEGYSVSREKKESFPLTVTSAQKNPTAFYLCASSRGLTYEQYFGPGTRLTVT.

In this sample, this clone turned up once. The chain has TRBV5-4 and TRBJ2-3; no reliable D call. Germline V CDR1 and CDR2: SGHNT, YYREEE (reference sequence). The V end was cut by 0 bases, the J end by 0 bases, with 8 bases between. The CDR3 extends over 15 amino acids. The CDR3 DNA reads TGTGCCAGCAGCTTGGCCGCACTTAGCACAGATACGCAGTATTTT. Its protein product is CASSLAALSTDTQYF.

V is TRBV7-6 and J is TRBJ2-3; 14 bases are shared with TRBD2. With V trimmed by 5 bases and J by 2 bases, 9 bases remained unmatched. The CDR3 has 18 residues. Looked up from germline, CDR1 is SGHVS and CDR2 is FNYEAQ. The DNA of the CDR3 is TGTGCCAGCAGCCGCTGGGGACTAGCGGGAGCTCCCACAGATACGCAGTATTTT. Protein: CASSRWGLAGAPTDTQYF.

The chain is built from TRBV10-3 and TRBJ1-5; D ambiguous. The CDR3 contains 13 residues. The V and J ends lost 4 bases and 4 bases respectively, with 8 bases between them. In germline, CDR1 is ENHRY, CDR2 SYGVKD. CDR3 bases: TGTGCCATCAGTGGAGGATCGAATCAGCCCCAGCATTTT. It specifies CAISGGSNQPQHF.

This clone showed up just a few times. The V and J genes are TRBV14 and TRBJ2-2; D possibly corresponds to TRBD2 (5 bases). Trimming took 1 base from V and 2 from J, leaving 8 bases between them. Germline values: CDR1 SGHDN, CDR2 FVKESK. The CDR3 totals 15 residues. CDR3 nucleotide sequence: TGTGCCAGCAGCCAAGTCCCGGGAAACACCGGGGAGCTGTTTTTT. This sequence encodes CASSQVPGNTGELFF. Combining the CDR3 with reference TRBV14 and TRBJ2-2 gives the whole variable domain EAGVTQFPSHSVIEKGQTVTLRCDPISGHDNLYWYRRVMGKEIKFLLHFVKESKQDESGMPNNRFLAERTGGTYSTLKVQPAELEDSGVYFCASSQVPGNTGELFFGEGSRLTVL.

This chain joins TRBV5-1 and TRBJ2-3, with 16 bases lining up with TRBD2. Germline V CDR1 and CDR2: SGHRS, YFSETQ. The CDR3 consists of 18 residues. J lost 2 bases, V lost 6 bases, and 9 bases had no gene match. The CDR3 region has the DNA TGCGCCAGCAAGGGACTAGCGGGAGGGGCCTGGGACACAGATACGCAGTATTTT. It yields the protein CASKGLAGGAWDTDTQYF.

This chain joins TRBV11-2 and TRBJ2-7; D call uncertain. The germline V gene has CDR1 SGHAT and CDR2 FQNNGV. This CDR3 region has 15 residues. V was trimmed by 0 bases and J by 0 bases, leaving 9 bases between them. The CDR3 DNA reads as TGTGCCAGCAGCTTAGAGGGCGTCAGCTCCTACGAGCAGTACTTC. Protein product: CASSLEGVSSYEQYF.

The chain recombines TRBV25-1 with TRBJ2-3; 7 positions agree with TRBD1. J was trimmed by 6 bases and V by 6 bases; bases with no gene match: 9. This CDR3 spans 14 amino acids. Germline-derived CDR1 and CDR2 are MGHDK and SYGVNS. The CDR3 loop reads CASRGAQGVDTQYF. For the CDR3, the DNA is TGTGCCAGCAGGGGGGCGCAGGGGGTGGATACGCAGTATTTT. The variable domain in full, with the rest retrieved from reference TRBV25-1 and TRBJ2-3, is EADIYQTPRYLVIGTGKKITLECSQTMGHDKMYWYQQDPGMELHLIHYSYGVNSTEKGDLSSESTVSRIRTEHFPLTLESARPSHTSQYLCASRGAQGVDTQYFGPGTRLTVL.

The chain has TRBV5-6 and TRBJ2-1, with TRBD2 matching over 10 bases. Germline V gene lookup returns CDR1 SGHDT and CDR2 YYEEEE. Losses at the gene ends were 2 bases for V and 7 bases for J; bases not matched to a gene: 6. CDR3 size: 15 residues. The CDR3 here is CASSFWGLAKNEQFF. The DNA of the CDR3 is TGTGCCAGCAGCTTCTGGGGACTAGCGAAGAATGAGCAGTTCTTC.

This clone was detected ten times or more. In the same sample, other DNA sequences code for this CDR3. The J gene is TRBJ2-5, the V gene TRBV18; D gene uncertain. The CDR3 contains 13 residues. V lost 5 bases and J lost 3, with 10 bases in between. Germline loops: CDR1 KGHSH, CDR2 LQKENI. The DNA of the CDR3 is TGTGCCAGCTCATCAGGCGGCGAAGAGACCCAGTACTTC. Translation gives CASSSGGEETQYF.

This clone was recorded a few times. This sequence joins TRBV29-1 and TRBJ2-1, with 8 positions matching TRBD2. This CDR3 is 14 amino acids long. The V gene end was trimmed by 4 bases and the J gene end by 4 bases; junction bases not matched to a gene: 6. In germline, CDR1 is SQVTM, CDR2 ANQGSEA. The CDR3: CSVGISGAYNEQFF. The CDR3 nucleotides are TGCAGCGTTGGGATTAGCGGGGCATACAATGAGCAGTTCTTC.

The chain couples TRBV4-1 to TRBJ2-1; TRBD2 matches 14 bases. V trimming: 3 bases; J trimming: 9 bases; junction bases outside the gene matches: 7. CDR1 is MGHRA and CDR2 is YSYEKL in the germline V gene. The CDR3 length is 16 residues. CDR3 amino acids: CASSQGLAGASREQFF. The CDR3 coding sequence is TGCGCCAGCAGCCAGGGACTAGCGGGGGCCAGCCGTGAGCAGTTCTTC.

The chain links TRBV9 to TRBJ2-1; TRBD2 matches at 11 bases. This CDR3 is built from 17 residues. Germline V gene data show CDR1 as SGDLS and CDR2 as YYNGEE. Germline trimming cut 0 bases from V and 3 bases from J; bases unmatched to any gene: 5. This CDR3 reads CASSVATSGSFYNEQFF. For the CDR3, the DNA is TGTGCCAGCAGCGTAGCTACTAGCGGGAGTTTCTACAATGAGCAGTTCTTC.

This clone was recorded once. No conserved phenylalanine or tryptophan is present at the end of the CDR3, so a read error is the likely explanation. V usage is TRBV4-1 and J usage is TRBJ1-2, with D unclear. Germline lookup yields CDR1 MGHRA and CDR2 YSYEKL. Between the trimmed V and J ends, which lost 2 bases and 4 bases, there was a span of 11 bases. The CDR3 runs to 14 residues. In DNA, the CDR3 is TGCGCCAGCAGCCAAAGAGAGGGTAGCTATGGCTACACCCTC. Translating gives CASSQREGSYGYTL.

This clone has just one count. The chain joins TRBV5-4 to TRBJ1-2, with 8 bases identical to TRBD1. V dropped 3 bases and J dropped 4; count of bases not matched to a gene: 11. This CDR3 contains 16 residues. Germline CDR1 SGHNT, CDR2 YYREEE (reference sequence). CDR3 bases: TGTGCCAGCAGCTCACCCGACAGGGGTGTTGTCTATGGCTACACCTTC. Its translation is CASSSPDRGVVYGYTF.

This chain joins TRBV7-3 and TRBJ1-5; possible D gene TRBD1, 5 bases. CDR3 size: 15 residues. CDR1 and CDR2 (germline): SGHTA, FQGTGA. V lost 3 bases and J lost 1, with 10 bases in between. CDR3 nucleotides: TGTGCCAGCAGCTTCGACAGCCTGAGCAATCAGCCCCAGCATTTT. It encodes CASSFDSLSNQPQHF.

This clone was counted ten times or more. CDR3 protein: CASSLEAGPAFF. Written as DNA, the CDR3 is TGTGCCAGCAGCTTAGAAGCTGGACCAGCTTTCTTT. The V gene is TRBV11-1, the J gene TRBJ1-1; D call uncertain. Trimming cost V 1 base and J 10 bases, with 10 bases left between them. The germline CDR1 and CDR2 sequences are SGHAT and FQDESV (reference sequence). The CDR3 loop spans 12 amino acids.

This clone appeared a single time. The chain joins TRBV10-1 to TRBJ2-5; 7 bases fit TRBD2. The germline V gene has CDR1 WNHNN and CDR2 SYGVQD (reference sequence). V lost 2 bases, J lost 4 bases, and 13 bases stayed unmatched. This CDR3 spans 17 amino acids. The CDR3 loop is CASSERTGGGRGETQYF. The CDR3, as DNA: TGCGCCAGCAGTGAGAGGACCGGAGGCGGGAGAGGAGAGACCCAGTACTTC.

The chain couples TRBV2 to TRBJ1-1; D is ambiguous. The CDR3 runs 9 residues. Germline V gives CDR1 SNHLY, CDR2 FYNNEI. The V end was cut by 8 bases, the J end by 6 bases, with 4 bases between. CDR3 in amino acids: CASGAEAFF. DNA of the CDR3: TGTGCCAGCGGGGCTGAAGCTTTCTTT.

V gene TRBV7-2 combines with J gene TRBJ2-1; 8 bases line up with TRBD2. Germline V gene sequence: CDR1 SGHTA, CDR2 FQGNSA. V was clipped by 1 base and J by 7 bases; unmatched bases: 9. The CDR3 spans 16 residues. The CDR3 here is CASSLDALSGTNEQFF. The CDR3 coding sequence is TGTGCCAGCAGCTTAGACGCCCTTAGCGGGACGAATGAGCAGTTCTTC.

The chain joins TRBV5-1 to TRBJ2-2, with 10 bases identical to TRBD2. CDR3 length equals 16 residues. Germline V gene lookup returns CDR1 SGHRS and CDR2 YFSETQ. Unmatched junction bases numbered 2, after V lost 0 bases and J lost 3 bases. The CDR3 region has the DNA TGCGCCAGCAGCTTGGACCTAGCGGGAGACACCGGGGAGCTGTTTTTT. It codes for CASSLDLAGDTGELFF.

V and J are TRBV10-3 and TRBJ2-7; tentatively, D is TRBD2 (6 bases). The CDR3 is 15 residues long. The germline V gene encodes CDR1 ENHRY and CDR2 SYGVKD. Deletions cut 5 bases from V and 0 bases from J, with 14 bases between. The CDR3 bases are TGTGCCATCAGTTCAAAACGGGACTCCTCCTACGAGCAGTACTTC. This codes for CAISSKRDSSYEQYF.

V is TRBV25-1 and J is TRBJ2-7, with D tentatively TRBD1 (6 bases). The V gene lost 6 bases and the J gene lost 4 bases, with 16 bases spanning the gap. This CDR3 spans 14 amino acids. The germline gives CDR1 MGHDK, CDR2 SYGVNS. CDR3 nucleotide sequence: TGTGCCAGCAGGGGAGACAGGAACTTTTACGAGCAGTACTTC. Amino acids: CASRGDRNFYEQYF.

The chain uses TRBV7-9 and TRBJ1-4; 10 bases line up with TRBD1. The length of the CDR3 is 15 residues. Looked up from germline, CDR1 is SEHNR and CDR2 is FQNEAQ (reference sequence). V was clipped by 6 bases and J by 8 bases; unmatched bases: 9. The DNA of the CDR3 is TGTGCCAGCAGGAGGGGACAGGGGTTATTGGAAAAACTGTTTTTT. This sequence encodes CASRRGQGLLEKLFF.

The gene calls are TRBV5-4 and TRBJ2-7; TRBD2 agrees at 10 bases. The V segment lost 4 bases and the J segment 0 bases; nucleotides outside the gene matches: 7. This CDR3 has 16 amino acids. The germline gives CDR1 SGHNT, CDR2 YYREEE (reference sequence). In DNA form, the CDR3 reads TGTGCCAGCAGCAAAAGCGGGAGGGCCGCCTCCTACGAGCAGTACTTC. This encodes CASSKSGRAASYEQYF.

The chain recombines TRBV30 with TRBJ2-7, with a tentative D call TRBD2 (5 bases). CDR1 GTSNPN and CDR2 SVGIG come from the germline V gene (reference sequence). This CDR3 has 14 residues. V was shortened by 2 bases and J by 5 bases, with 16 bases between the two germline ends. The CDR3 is CAWSITSPSHEQYF. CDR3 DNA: TGTGCCTGGAGTATCACCTCCCCTAGCCACGAGCAGTACTTC.